What follows are 3 T cell receptor beta chains derived from one specimen sequenced in a study of TIL therapy for anti-PD-1-resistant metastatic lung cancer. Documented time point: pre-treatment sample, taken before nivolumab and TIL therapy. Sequencing used immunoSEQ v3. Produced via immunoSEQ multiplex PCR; TCRdb's table is partial and in-frame only. Of over 10,000 clones in the sample, about 80% were seen once. This sample comprised blood, obtained at baseline. The receptors originated from a person between 30 and 80 years old with non-small cell lung cancer.

This chain uses TRBV9 with TRBJ1-2; 9 bases map to TRBD1. There are 15 residues in the CDR3. The germline V gene encodes CDR1 SGDLS and CDR2 YYNGEE. Germline trimming cut 3 bases from V and 4 bases from J; bases unmatched to any gene: 7. This CDR3 reads CASSAGTGNLYGYTF. The CDR3 DNA sequence: TGTGCCAGCAGCGCCGGGACAGGGAATCTCTATGGCTACACCTTC.

The V and J genes are TRBV13 and TRBJ2-7; 13 nucleotides align to TRBD2. Germline CDR1 PRHDT, CDR2 FYEKMQ (reference sequence). J gave up 7 bases and V 6 bases, and 15 bases lay outside the gene matches. CDR3 length equals 17 residues. The DNA for the CDR3 is TGTGCCAGCAGTTCTATACGGACTAGCGGGGGCGGGGAAGAGCAGTACTTC. It codes for CASSSIRTSGGGEEQYF.

J is TRBJ2-1 and V is TRBV7-3; D uncertain. The CDR3 has 14 amino acids. CDR1 SGHTA and CDR2 FQGTGA come from the germline V gene. The V end was cut by 1 base, the J end by 3 bases, with 7 bases between. DNA of the CDR3: TGTGCCAGCAGCTTAAACCCAAGCTACAATGAGCAGTTCTTC. It specifies CASSLNPSYNEQFF.